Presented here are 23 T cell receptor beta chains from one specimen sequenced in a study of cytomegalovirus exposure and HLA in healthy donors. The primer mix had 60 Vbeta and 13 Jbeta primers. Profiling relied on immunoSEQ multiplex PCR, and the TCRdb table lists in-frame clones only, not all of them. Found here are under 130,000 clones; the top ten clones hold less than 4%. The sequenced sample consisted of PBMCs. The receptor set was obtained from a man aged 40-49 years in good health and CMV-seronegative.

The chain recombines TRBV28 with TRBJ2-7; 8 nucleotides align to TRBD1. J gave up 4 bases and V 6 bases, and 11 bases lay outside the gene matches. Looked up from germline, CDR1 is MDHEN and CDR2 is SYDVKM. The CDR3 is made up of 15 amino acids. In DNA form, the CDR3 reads TGTGCCAGCAGGAATACAGGGGGAATGGTTTACGAGCAGTACTTC. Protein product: CASRNTGGMVYEQYF. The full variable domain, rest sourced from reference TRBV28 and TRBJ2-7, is DVKVTQSSRYLVKRTGEKVFLECVQDMDHENMFWYRQDPGLGLRLIYFSYDVKMKEKGDIPEGYSVSREKKERFSLILESASTNQTSMYLCASRNTGGMVYEQYFGPGTRLTVT.

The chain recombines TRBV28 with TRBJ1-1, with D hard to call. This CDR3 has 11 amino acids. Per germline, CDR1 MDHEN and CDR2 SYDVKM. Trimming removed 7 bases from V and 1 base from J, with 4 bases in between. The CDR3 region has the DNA TGTGCCAGCACTTCGAACACTGAAGCTTTCTTT. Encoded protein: CASTSNTEAFF. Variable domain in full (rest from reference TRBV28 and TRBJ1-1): DVKVTQSSRYLVKRTGEKVFLECVQDMDHENMFWYRQDPGLGLRLIYFSYDVKMKEKGDIPEGYSVSREKKERFSLILESASTNQTSMYLCASTSNTEAFFGQGTRLTVV.

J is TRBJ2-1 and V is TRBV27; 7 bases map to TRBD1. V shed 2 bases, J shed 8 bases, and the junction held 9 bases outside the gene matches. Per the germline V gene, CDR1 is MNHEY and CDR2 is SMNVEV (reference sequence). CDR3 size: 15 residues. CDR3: CASSLDRALTDEQFF. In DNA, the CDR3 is TGTGCCAGCAGTTTAGACAGGGCGTTAACGGATGAGCAGTTCTTC.

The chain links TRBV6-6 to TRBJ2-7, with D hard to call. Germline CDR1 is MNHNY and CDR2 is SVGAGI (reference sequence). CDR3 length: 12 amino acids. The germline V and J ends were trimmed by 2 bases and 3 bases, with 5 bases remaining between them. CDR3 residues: CASSYTGYEQYF. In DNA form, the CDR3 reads TGTGCCAGCAGTTACACGGGCTACGAGCAGTACTTC.

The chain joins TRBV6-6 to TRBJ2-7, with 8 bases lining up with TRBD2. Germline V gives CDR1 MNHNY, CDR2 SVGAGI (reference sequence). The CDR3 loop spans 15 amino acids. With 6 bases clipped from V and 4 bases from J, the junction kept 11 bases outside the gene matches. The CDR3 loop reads CASRGLSGSRYEQYF. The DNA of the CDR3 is TGTGCCAGCAGAGGCCTAAGCGGGAGTCGGTACGAGCAGTACTTC.

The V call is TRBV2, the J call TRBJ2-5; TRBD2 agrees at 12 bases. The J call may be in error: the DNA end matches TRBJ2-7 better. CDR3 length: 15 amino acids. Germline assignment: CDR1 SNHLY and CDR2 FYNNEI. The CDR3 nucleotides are TGTGCCAGCAGTGAGACTAGCGGGAGTCCCTACGAGCAGTACTTC. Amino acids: CASSETSGSPYEQYF.

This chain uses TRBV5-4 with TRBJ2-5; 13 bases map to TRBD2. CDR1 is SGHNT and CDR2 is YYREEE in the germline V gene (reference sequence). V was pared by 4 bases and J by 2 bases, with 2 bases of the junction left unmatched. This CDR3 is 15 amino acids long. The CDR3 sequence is CASSTSGGGQETQYF. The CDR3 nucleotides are TGTGCCAGCAGCACTAGCGGGGGGGGACAAGAGACCCAGTACTTC.

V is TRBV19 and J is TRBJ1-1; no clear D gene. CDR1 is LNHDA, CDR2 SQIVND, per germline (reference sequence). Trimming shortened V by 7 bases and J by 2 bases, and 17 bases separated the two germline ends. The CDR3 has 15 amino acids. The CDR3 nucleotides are TGTGCCAGTACCCCTAGAGGGAGGTTAAACACTGAAGCTTTCTTT. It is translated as CASTPRGRLNTEAFF.

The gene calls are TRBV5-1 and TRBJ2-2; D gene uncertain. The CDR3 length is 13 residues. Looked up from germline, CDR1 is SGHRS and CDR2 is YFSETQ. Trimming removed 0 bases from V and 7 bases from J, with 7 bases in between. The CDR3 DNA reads TGCGCCAGCAGCTTGGATTCCGGCGGGGAGCTGTTTTTT. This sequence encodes CASSLDSGGELFF.

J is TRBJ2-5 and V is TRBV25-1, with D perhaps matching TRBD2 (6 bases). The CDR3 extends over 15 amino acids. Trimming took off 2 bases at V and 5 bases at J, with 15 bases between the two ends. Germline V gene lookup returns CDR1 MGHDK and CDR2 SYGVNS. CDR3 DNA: TGTGCCAGCAGTGAAACCGGGCGGGGATCGGAGACCCAGTACTTC. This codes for CASSETGRGSETQYF.

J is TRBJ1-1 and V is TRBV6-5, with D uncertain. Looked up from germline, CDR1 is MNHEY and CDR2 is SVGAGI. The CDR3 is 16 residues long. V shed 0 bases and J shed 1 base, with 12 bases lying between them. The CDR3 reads CASSYSFGTANTEAFF. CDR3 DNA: TGTGCCAGCAGTTACTCGTTTGGTACAGCGAACACTGAAGCTTTCTTT.

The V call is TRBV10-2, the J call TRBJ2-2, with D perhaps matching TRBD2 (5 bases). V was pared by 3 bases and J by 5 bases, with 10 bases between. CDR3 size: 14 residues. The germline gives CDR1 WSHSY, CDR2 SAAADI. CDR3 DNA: TGCGCCAGCAGTGAAGGTCTAGCTACCGGGGAGCTGTTTTTT. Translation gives CASSEGLATGELFF.

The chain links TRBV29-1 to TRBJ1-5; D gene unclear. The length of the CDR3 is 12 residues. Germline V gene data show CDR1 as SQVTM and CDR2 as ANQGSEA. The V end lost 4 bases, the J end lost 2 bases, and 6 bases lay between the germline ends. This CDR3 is CSVAIGNQPQHF. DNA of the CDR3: TGCAGCGTTGCTATAGGCAATCAGCCCCAGCATTTT.

The CDR3 loop is CASSPPGLAMNEQFF. For the CDR3, the DNA is TGTGCCAGCTCACCACCGGGACTAGCAATGAATGAGCAGTTCTTC. The chain is built from TRBV18 and TRBJ2-1; TRBD2 agrees at 9 bases. After removal of 0 bases from V and 7 bases from J, the junction contained 4 bases not matched to a gene. This CDR3 is built from 15 residues. Germline values: CDR1 KGHSH, CDR2 LQKENI.

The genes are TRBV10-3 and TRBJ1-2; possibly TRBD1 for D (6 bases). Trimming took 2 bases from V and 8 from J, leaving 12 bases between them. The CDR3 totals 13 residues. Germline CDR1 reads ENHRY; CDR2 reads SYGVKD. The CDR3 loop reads CAISEGGAGGYTF. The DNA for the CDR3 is TGTGCCATCAGTGAGGGGGGGGCAGGGGGCTACACCTTC.

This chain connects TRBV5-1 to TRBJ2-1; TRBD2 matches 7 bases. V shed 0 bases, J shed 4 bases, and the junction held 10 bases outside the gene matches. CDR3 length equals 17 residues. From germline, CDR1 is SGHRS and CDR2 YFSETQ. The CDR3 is CASSLAASGLLYNEQFF. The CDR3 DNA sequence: TGCGCCAGCAGCTTGGCGGCTAGCGGACTACTATACAATGAGCAGTTCTTC.

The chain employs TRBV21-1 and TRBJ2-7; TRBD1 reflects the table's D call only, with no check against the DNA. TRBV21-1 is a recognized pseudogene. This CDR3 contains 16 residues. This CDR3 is CASSVRQGALAYEQYF. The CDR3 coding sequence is TGTGCCAGCAGCGTCCGACAGGGGGCTCTAGCCTACGAGCAGTACTTC.

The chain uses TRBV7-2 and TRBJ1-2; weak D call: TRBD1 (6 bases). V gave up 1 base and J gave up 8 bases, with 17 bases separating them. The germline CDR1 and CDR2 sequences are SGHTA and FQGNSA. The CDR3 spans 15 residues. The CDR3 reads CASSLESGGAGGYTF. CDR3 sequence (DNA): TGTGCCAGCAGCTTAGAAAGCGGGGGCGCAGGAGGCTACACCTTC.

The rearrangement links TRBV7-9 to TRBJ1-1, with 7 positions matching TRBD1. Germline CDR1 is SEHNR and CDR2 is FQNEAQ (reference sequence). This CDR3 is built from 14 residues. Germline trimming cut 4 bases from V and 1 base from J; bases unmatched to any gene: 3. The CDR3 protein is CASSYNRGNTEAFF. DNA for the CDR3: TGTGCCAGCAGCTACAACAGGGGGAACACTGAAGCTTTCTTT.

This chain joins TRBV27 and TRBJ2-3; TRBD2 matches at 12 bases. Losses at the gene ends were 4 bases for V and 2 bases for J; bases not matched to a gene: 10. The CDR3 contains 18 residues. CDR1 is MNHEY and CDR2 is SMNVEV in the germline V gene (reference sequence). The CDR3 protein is CASSSPDSSGRDTDTQYF. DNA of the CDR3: TGTGCCAGCAGTTCCCCGGATTCTAGCGGGAGGGACACAGATACGCAGTATTTT.

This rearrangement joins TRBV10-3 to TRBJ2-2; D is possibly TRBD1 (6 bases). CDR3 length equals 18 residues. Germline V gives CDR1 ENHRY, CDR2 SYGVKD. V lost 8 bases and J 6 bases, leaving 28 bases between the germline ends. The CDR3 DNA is TGTGCCATCCGGAGACAGGCCACGTCAAGCAGCAGTTCCGGGGAGCTGTTTTTT. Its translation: CAIRRQATSSSSSGELFF.

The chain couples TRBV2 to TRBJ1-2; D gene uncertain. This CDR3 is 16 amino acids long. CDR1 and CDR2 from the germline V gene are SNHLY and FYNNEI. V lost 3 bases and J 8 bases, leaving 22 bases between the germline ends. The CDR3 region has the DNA TGTGCCAGCAGTGAGTTAGAGCCATCCCTACTGAAAGGCTACACCTTC. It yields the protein CASSELEPSLLKGYTF.

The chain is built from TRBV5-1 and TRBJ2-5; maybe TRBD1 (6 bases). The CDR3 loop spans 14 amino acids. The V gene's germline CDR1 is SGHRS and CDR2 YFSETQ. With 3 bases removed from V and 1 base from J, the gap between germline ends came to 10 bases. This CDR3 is CASSSGQTQETQYF. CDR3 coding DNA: TGCGCCAGCAGCTCGGGACAAACCCAAGAGACCCAGTACTTC.